This T cell receptor (beta chain) was recovered during a study of blood T cell repertoires in COVID-19. Only in-frame clones appear in the TCRdb table, and some are missing; sequencing was by immunoSEQ multiplex PCR. The table has around 150,000 clones, just under 85% seen once; the top ten hold about 3.4%. Participant ages covered about 18 to 95 years across 24 US areas. CDR1 is MNHNS, CDR2 SASEGT, per germline. The CDR3 length is 16 residues. V was shortened by 0 bases and J by 10 bases, with 18 bases between the two germline ends. The rearrangement uses TRBV6-1 and TRBJ1-4; D is unclear. This TCR was sampled from a woman aged 45-65 years with acute COVID-19. Material: PBMCs or T cells enriched from blood (not recorded which). In nucleotides, the CDR3 is TGTGCCAGCAGTGAAGCGCTCGAGACCCCGGGAGGAAAACTGTTTTTT. This encodes CASSEALETPGGKLFF.